This TCR beta chain was retrieved from a study of blood T cells in healthy people across ages. Study details: Roughly one uniquely barcoded beta molecule per two T cells was captured.

Comment on this clonotype: What it binds is not known.

Using a J-beta primer mix together with a sample-barcoded 5' primer, a second PCR was run for roughly 6 to 12 cycles. Every individual sample yielded 2.5 million or more paired-end reads (each containing CDR3). One entry per CDR3 protein results from TCRdb running MiXCR on the 5' RACE reads. The data show over a million distinct CDR3 sequences, around 42% seen once. The CDR3 consists of 15 residues. Germline CDR1 and CDR2: MGHRA and YSYEKL. The V and J ends lost 4 bases and 0 bases respectively, with 12 bases between them. Study-wide results and caveats: CMV status of donors was not determined, possibly confounding expanded clonotype changes. Long-lived donors exceeded aged donors in naive CD4+ cells and diversity.

This chain joins TRBV4-1 and TRBJ1-1; unclear D gene. Material: blood. The source of this sequence is a woman younger than 35 in good health. For the CDR3, the DNA is TGCGCCAGCAGCCCGACCCAACTGATGAACACTGAAGCTTTCTTT. It encodes CASSPTQLMNTEAFF.